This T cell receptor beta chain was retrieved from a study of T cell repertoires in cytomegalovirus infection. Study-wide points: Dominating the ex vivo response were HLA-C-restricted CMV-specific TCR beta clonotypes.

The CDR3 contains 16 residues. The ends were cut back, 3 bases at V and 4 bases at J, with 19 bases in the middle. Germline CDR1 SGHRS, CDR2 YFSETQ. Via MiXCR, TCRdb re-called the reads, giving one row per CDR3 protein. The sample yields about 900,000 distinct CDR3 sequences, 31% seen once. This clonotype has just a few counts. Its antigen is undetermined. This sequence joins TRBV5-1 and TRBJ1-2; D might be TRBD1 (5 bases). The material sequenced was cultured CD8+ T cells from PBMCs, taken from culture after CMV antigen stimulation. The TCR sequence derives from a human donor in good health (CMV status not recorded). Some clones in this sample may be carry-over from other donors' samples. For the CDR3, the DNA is TGCGCCAGCAGCTCTACCCAGGGATATGGTGCCTATGGCTACACCTTC. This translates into CASSSTQGYGAYGYTF. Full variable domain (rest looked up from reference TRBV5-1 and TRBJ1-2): KAGVTQTPRYLIKTRGQQVTLSCSPISGHRSVSWYQQTPGQGLQFLFEYFSETQRNKGNFPGRFSGRQFSNSRSEMNVSTLELGDSALYLCASSSTQGYGAYGYTFGSGTRLTVV.